These T cell receptor beta chains were read from a single sample in a study of blood T cell repertoires in COVID-19. Libraries were prepared by immunoSEQ multiplex PCR; TCRdb keeps only in-frame clonotypes and omits some of them. The table has about 40,000 clones, about 90% seen once. Sequencing input: peripheral blood. These receptors all stem from a woman in her 70s with acute or convalescent COVID-19. The CDR3 runs from the conserved cysteine through the conserved F or W. Each record gives: D gene, V gene, clone size, J gene, CDR3 DNA, CDR3 protein. A D gene is named only where the DNA matches it firmly. Part of the rows lack a size; the others show once, few, many or a class for expanded clones.

.	TRBV19	once	TRBJ2-1	TGTGCCAGTACCCTAGCGCGTGAGCAGTTCTTC	CASTLAREQFF
.	TRBV28	few	TRBJ2-1	TGTGCCAGCACGCGGGGTTGGGCACGAAGTATAAACAATGAGCAGTTCTTC	CASTRGWARSINNEQFF
TRBD1	TRBV6-6	.	TRBJ1-3	TGTGCCAGCAGTCCCCGGACAGGGGTAGCCAACTCGGGCTCTGGAAACACCATATATTTT	CASSPRTGVANSGSGNTIYF
TRBD1	TRBV11-3	once	TRBJ2-3	TGTGCCAGCAGCTTCCGGGACAGGGGGCATGATACGCAGTATTTT	CASSFRDRGHDTQYF
.	TRBV5-1	.	TRBJ2-1	TGCGCCAGCAGCTTGGAATCGAGCCCCATCAACAATGAGCAGTTCTTC	CASSLESSPINNEQFF
TRBD1	TRBV5-1	.	TRBJ1-2	TGCGCCAGCAGCACGGCGGTGGGGACAGGCTATGGCTACACCTTC	CASSTAVGTGYGYTF
TRBD2	TRBV14	.	TRBJ2-1	TGTGCCAGCAGCCGGGGACTAGTGGTAGGCGGTGAGCAGTTCTTC	CASSRGLVVGGEQFF
TRBD1	TRBV9	.	TRBJ2-6	TGTGCCAGCAGCACCGGACAGGGCGTAGTCCTGACTTTC	CASSTGQGVVLTF
.	TRBV11-2	.	TRBJ2-1	TGTGCCAGCAGCCGCACTCCAAAGCAGTTCTTC	CASSRTPKQFF
.	TRBV7-9	.	TRBJ1-1	TGTGCCAGCAGCGTTGGACAGACCACTGAAGCTTTCTTT	CASSVGQTTEAFF
TRBD2	TRBV6-2/TRBV6-3	.	TRBJ2-1	TGTGCCAGCAGTTTCCCCACGGGACTAGCGGTTTACAATGAGCAGTTCTTC	CASSFPTGLAVYNEQFF
.	TRBV6-5	.	TRBJ1-6	TGTGCCAGCACCCAGGGGAGTCATCTCTCACCCCTCCACTTT	CASTQGSHLSPLHF
TRBD1	TRBV13	.	TRBJ1-4	TGTGCCAGCAGCTTAGGCCTCAGGGGGCTAGATGGAGGCGCCGAAAAACTGTTTTTT	CASSLGLRGLDGGAEKLFF
.	TRBV6-1	.	TRBJ1-5	TGTGCCAGCAGTGAAACAAGCAATCAGCCCCAGCATTTT	CASSETSNQPQHF
.	TRBV10-3	.	TRBJ2-5	TGTGCCATCAGTGAGTCACAGGCGGGGGAGACCCAGTACTTC	CAISESQAGETQYF
TRBD1	TRBV28	few	TRBJ1-2	TGTGCCAGCAGTCCTTTTGGGACAGGTGGCTACACCTTC	CASSPFGTGGYTF
.	TRBV5-1	.	TRBJ1-3	TGCGCCAGCACCGACAGCTCTGGAAACACCATATATTTT	CASTDSSGNTIYF
TRBD2	TRBV29-1	.	TRBJ2-1	TGCAGCGTTCTAGCGGGAGTAGCTGAGCAGTTCTTC	CSVLAGVAEQFF
.	TRBV5-5	once	TRBJ1-3	TGTGCCAGCAGCCCGAAGGACAGCTCTGGAAACACCATATATTTT	CASSPKDSSGNTIYF
TRBD1	TRBV10-3	.	TRBJ2-3	TGTGCCATCACCGGGGAGACAGGGAGCACAGATACGCAGTATTTT	CAITGETGSTDTQYF
.	TRBV11-3	.	TRBJ1-1	TGTGCCAGCAGCGTAAGGGGGGGGCGACACAACACTGAAGCTTTCTTT	CASSVRGGRHNTEAFF